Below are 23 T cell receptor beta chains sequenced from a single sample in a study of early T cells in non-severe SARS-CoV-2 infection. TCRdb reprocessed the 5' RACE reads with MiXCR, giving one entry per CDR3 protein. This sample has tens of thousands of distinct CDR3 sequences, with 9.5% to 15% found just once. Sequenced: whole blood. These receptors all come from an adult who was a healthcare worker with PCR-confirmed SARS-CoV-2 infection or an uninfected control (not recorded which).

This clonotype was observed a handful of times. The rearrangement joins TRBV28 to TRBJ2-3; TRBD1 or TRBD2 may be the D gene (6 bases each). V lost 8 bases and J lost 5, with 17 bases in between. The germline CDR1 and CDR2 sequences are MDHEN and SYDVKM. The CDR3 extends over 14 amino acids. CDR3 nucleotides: TGTGCCAGCGTGGGGGGCAGGGAGGTAGATACGCAGTATTTT. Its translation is CASVGGREVDTQYF. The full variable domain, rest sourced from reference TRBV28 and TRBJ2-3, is DVKVTQSSRYLVKRTGEKVFLECVQDMDHENMFWYRQDPGLGLRLIYFSYDVKMKEKGDIPEGYSVSREKKERFSLILESASTNQTSMYLCASVGGREVDTQYFGPGTRLTVL.

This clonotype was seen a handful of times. Written as DNA, the CDR3 is TGCAGCGTGGGGGGCTATTACAATGAGCAGTTCTTC. The encoded protein is CSVGGYYNEQFF. This rearrangement joins TRBV29-1 to TRBJ2-1; D is possibly TRBD1 or TRBD2 (6 bases each). The V end lost 6 bases, the J end lost 4 bases, and 10 bases lay between the germline ends. The CDR3 runs 12 residues. In germline, CDR1 is SQVTM, CDR2 ANQGSEA.

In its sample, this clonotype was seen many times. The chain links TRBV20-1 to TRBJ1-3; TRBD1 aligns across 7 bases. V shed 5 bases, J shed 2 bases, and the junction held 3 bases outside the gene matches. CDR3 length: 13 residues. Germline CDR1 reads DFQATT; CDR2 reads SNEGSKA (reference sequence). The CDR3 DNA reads TGCAGTGCTTCCGGGACAGCTGGAAACACCATATATTTT. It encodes CSASGTAGNTIYF.

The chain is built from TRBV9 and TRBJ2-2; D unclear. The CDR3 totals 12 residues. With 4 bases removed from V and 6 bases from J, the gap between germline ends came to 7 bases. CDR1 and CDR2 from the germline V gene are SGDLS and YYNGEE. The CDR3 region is CASSLRPGELFF. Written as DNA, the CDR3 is TGTGCCAGCAGCCTCCGACCCGGGGAGCTGTTTTTT.

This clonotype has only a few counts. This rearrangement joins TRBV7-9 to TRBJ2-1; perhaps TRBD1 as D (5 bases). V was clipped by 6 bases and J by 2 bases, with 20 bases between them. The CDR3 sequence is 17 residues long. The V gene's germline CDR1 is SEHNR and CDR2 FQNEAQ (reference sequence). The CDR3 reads CASSYKDISNPYNEQFF. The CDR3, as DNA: TGTGCCAGCAGTTACAAGGACATCTCGAATCCCTACAATGAGCAGTTCTTC.

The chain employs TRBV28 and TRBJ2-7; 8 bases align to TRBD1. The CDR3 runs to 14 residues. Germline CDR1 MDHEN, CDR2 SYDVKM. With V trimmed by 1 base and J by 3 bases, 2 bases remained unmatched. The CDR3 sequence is CASSLYDRGYEQYF. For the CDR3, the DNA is TGTGCCAGCAGTTTATACGACAGGGGCTACGAGCAGTACTTC.

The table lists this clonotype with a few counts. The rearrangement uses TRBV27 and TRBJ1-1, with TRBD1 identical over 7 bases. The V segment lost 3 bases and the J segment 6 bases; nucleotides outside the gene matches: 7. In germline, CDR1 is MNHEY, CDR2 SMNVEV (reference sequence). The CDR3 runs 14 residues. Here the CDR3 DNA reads TGTGCCAGCAGTTTCCGACAGGGAAAAGCTGAAGCTTTCTTT. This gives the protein CASSFRQGKAEAFF.

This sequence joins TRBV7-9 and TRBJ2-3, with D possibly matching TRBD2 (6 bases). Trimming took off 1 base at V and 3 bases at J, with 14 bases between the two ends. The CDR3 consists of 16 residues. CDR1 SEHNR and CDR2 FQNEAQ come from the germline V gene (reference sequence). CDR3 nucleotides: TGTGCCAGCAGCTTAGGAGACGCGGGGATGACAGATACGCAGTATTTT. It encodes CASSLGDAGMTDTQYF.

The CDR3 DNA is TGTGCCAGCAGCGCCGAGGGTGCTAGCTTCAATGAGCAGTTCTTC. This encodes CASSAEGASFNEQFF. This chain uses TRBV9 with TRBJ2-1, with D maybe TRBD2 (5 bases). The CDR3 is made up of 15 amino acids. The V end lost 3 bases, the J end lost 6 bases, and 16 bases lay between the germline ends. CDR1 and CDR2 from the germline V gene are SGDLS and YYNGEE.

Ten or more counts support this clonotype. DNA for the CDR3: TGTGCCAGCAGCTTAGGGTCCCATAACTATGGCTACACCTTC. Residues: CASSLGSHNYGYTF. The V call is TRBV7-8, the J call TRBJ1-2, with unresolved D. V dropped 1 base and J dropped 1 base, with 7 bases sitting between them. Germline V lookup: CDR1 SGHVS, CDR2 FQNEAQ. This CDR3 is built from 14 residues.

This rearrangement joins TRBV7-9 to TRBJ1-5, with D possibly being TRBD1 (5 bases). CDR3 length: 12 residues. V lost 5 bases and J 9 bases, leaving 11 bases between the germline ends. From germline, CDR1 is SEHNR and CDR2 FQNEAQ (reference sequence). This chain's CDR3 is CASSLGTTPQHF. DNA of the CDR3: TGTGCCAGCAGCCTAGGGACGACGCCCCAGCATTTT.

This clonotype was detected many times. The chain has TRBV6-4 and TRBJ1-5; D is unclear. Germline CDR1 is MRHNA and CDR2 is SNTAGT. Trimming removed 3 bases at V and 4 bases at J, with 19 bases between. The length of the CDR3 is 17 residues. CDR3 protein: CASSESHTNHANQPQHF. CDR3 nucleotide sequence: TGTGCCAGCAGTGAATCCCACACAAACCACGCAAATCAGCCCCAGCATTTT.

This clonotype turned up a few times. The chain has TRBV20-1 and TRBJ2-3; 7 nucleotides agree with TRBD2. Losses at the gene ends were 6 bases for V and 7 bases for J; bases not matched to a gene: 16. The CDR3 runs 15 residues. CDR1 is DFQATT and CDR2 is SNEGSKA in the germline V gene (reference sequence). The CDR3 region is CSATLLAGRLNTQYF. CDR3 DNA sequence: TGCAGTGCCACCCTATTAGCGGGCCGCCTCAATACGCAGTATTTT.

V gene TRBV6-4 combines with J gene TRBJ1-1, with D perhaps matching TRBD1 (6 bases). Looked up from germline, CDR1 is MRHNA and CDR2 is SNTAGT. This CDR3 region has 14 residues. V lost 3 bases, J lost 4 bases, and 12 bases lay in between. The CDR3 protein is CASSEGGSLTEAFF. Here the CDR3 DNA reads TGTGCCAGCAGTGAAGGGGGAAGTCTCACTGAAGCTTTCTTT.

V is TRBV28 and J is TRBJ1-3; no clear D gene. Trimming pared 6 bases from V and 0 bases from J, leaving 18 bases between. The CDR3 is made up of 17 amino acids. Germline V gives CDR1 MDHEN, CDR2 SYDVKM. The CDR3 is CASRLSFRTVSGNTIYF. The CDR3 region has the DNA TGTGCCAGCAGACTTTCTTTCCGGACGGTCTCTGGAAACACCATATATTTT.

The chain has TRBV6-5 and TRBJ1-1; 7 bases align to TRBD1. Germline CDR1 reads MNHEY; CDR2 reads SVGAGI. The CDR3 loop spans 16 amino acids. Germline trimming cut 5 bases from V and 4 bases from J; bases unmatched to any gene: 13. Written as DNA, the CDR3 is TGTGCCAGCAGTGAAACAGGGGCGCGGGCTGGCACTGAAGCTTTCTTT. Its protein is CASSETGARAGTEAFF.

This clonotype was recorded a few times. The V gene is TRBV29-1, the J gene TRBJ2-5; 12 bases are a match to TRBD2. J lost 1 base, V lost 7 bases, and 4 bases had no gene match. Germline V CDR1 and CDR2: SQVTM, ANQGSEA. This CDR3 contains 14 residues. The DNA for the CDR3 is TGCAGCGCCCGACTAGCGGGGGCCCAAGAGACCCAGTACTTC. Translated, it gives CSARLAGAQETQYF.

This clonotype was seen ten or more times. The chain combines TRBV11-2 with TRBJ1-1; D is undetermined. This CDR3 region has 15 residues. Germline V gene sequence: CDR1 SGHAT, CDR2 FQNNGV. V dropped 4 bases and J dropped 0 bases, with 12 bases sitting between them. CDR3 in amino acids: CASSSVETMNTEAFF. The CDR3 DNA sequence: TGTGCCAGCAGCTCGGTAGAGACCATGAACACTGAAGCTTTCTTT. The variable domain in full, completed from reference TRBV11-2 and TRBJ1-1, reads EAGVAQSPRYKIIEKRQSVAFWCNPISGHATLYWYQQILGQGPKLLIQFQNNGVVDDSQLPKDRFSAERLKGVDSTLKIQPAKLEDSAVYLCASSSVETMNTEAFFGQGTRLTVV.

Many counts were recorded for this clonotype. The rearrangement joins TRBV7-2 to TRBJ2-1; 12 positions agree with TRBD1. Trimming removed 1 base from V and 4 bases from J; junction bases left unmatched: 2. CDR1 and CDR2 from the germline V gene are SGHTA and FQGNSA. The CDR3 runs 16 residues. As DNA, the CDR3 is TGTGCCAGCAGCTTAGAGGGACAGGGGGCTTACAATGAGCAGTTCTTC. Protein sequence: CASSLEGQGAYNEQFF. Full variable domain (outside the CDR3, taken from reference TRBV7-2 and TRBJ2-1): GAGVSQSPSNKVTEKGKDVELRCDPISGHTALYWYRQSLGQGLEFLIYFQGNSAPDKSGLPSDRFSAERTGGSVSTLTIQRTQQEDSAVYLCASSLEGQGAYNEQFFGPGTRLTVL.

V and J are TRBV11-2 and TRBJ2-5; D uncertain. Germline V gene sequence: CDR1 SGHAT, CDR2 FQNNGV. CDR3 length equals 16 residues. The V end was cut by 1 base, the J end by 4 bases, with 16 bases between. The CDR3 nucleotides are TGTGCCAGCAGCTTAGGCCCAAGTAGGGCACGAGAGACCCAGTACTTC. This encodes CASSLGPSRARETQYF.

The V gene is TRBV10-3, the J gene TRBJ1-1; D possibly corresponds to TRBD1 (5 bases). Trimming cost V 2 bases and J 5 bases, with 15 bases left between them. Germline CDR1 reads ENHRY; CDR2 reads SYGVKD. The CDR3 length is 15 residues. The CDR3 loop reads CAISEATRSGTEAFF. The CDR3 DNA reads TGTGCCATCAGTGAGGCTACACGGTCAGGGACTGAAGCTTTCTTT.

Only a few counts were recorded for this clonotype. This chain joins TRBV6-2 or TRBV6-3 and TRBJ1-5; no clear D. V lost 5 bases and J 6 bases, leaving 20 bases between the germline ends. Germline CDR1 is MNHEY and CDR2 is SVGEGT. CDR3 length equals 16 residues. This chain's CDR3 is CASSDLNRPGGQPQHF. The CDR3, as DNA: TGTGCCAGCAGTGATTTAAATCGACCTGGAGGTCAGCCCCAGCATTTT.

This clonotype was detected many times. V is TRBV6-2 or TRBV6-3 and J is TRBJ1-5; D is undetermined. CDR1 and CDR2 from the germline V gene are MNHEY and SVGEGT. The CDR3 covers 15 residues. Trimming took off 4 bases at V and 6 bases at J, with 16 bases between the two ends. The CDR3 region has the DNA TGTGCCAGCAGTTGGGAGCGGGAAGTGGCTCAGCCCCAGCATTTT. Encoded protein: CASSWEREVAQPQHF.